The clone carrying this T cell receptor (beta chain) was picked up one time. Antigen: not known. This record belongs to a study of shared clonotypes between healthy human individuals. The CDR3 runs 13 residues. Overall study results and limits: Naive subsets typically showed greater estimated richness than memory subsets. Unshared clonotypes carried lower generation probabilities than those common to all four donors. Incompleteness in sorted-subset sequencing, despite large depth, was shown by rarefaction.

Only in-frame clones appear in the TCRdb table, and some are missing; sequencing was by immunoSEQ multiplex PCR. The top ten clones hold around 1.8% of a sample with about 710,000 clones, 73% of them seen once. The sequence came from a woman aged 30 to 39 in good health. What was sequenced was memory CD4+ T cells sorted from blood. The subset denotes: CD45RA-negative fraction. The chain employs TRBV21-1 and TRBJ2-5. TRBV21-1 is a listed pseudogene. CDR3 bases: TGTGCCAGCAGCAATCGAGCAGCCGGGACCCAGTACTTC. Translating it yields CASSNRAAGTQYF.